The source of this T cell receptor (beta chain) is a study of response to subunit inactivated influenza vaccine. Comments on this clonotype: Its target is unknown.

Trimming took 1 base from V and 4 from J; bases not matched to a gene: 14. Germline lookup yields CDR1 MNHEY and CDR2 SVGAGI. The CDR3 sequence is 19 residues long. TCRdb fed the RT-PCR reads into MiXCR, producing one record per CDR3 protein. The sample includes about 830,000 distinct CDR3 sequences, roughly 18% of them seen just once. Study observations and caveats: The authors suggested that every seasonal influenza vaccination recruits few new T cells.

The V and J genes are TRBV6-5 and TRBJ2-5, with 11 bases matching TRBD1. This clonotype originated in a man aged 45-65 years who received an inactivated influenza vaccine. Sequenced here: PBMCs from blood, sampled 4 to 6 days after vaccination. Here the CDR3 reads CASSYFTGQGAISLETQYF. The CDR3 DNA sequence: TGTGCCAGCAGTTACTTCACTGGACAGGGGGCGATATCTCTAGAGACCCAGTACTTC.